The T cell receptor beta chain described here comes from a study of blood T cell repertoires in COVID-19. About the research overall: Collection of acute and convalescent COVID-19 samples took place in the United States, Italy and Spain.

Per germline, CDR1 SGHTA and CDR2 FQGNSA. The V and J ends lost 1 base and 4 bases, in that order; junction bases with no gene match: 3. CDR3 size: 16 residues. Sequenced by immunoSEQ multiplex PCR; TCRdb stores in-frame clones only, minus some. Of about 140,000 clones in the sample, approximately 90% were seen once. This TCR was sampled from an elderly woman with acute or convalescent COVID-19. The sequenced sample was peripheral blood. The chain combines TRBV7-2 with TRBJ2-1, with 11 bases matching TRBD1. In DNA, the CDR3 is TGTGCCAGCAGCTTAGGGGGGACAGGGGGGTACAATGAGCAGTTCTTC. Residues: CASSLGGTGGYNEQFF. The whole variable domain, remainder taken from reference TRBV7-2 and TRBJ2-1, is GAGVSQSPSNKVTEKGKDVELRCDPISGHTALYWYRQSLGQGLEFLIYFQGNSAPDKSGLPSDRFSAERTGGSVSTLTIQRTQQEDSAVYLCASSLGGTGGYNEQFFGPGTRLTVL.